These 7 T cell receptor beta chains came from one sample sequenced in a study of CXCR3-negative and CXCR3-positive naive CD8 T cells. UMI-labeled 5' RACE TRB cDNA libraries were prepared from the cells. With the 5' RACE reads reprocessed, TCRdb shows one record per CDR3 protein and no DNA. The sample includes tens of thousands of distinct CDR3 sequences. Which antigens these TCRs recognize remains unknown. Findings and limits, study-wide: CXCR3-positive naive cells had TRB CDR3s that were more hydrophobic than CXCR3-negative naive cells had.

The sequenced material came from naive CXCR3+ CD8+ T cells from blood. Subset described: CD45RO-CCR7+CD27+CD95- naive CD8+ T cells expressing CXCR3 (TNR3+). The receptors were gathered from a human donor in good health. Some clones in this sample may be carry-over from other donors' samples.

The J gene is TRBJ1-5, the V gene TRBV10-3; TCRdb's D gene call, TRBD1, goes unchecked for lack of DNA. The germline CDR1 and CDR2 sequences are ENHRY and SYGVKD. CDR3 length equals 14 residues. CDR3 region: CAISEEGGYQPQHF.

The rearrangement uses TRBV29-1 and TRBJ2-3; TCRdb's assignment of TRBD1 cannot be checked, as there is no DNA. From germline, CDR1 is SQVTM and CDR2 ANQGSEA. The CDR3 sequence is 16 residues long. The CDR3 loop is CSVALFPGQGTDTQYF.

The V and J genes are TRBV12-3 or TRBV12-4 and TRBJ2-7. The CDR3 consists of 12 residues. The CDR3 region is CASSLGLYEQYF.

The chain combines TRBV5-6 with TRBJ2-2. Germline-derived CDR1 and CDR2 are SGHDT and YYEEEE. CDR3 length: 14 residues. CDR3 sequence: CASSLGSNTGELLF.

The V gene is TRBV12-3 or TRBV12-4, the J gene TRBJ2-7; the D call of TRBD1 rests on TCRdb alone, since no DNA is present to check it. This CDR3 is built from 13 residues. CDR3: CASTPSNSYEQYF.

The chain is built from TRBV4-2 and TRBJ2-7; TCRdb reports TRBD2, a call that lacks DNA to check it against. CDR3 length: 12 residues. Germline V lookup: CDR1 LGHNA, CDR2 YNFKEQ. The CDR3 reads CASSHSGYEQYF.

The rearrangement links TRBV29-1 to TRBJ1-1. Germline V gene data show CDR1 as SQVTM and CDR2 as ANQGSEA. This CDR3 region has 12 residues. CDR3: CSVPGEGTEAFF.